This TCR beta chain was recovered during a study of long-term antiretroviral therapy in people with HIV (dated by TCRdb to the early 2020s). Background for the entire study: The earliest samples were collected about a decade before the 2015 WHO recommendation for immediate ART, when ART was typically delayed until CD4 counts fell. Of the 30 participants with HIV, approximately 11 were female. From over 25 adults with confirmed HIV infection, the cohort provided under 200 cryopreserved PBMC samples, gathered serially across a mean of approximately six years (range 1-12). A retrospective serial study tested whether changes in peripheral blood TRB repertoire composition and diversity were associated with ART initiation and durable HIV suppression. Test extractions of a monoclonal T-cell line alongside 33 polyclonal samples showed no cross-contamination during QIAcube processing.

On this clone: Its recognized antigen is unknown. No base quality information exists; no much larger clone differs at one position.

Participants were included only if at least one PBMC sample before ART initiation and at least two post-ART samples were available. Every participant with HIV received treatment in the United States of America. Before DNA extraction, cryopreserved samples of roughly 1-10 million PBMC were thawed and washed. At the time of the earliest PBMC sample, participants with HIV were aged between about 20 and 55 years. Each participant contributed PBMC samples from 1-4 timepoints before ART initiation and 2-8 timepoints after ART initiation, with a median of 7 samples. Serial HIV viral load, CD4+ T-cell count, ART history and demographic data were obtained for every participant. Using a Qiagen kit on a QIAcube, genomic DNA was extracted from unsorted PBMC, with samples processed in batches of 12. The immunoSEQ hsTCRB v3.0 assay was used at survey level resolution for TRB variable region sequencing. A depth of about 35,000-55,000 T-cell genomes per sample was targeted for TRB sequencing. An Illumina MiSeq with a v3 150-cycle kit was used to sequence the pooled TRB libraries. The authors processed their data as follows. Repertoire analysis ran in R within a reproducible Nextflow workflow covering QC, data transformation and analysis. Custom analyses were implemented in LymphoSeq2, an R package for AIRR-Seq data exploration. A handful of samples that produced fewer than 5000 total TRB sequences were removed, so 200 or so HIV repertoires were analyzed. Among the roughly 180 retained HIV repertoires, some 60 were collected before ART initiation and 129 after ART initiation. Each repertoire was downsampled to 5000 TRB nucleotide sequences, and summary statistics were averaged across 100 downsampling iterations. The analysis kept only TRB sequences whose CDR3 regions were at least seven amino acids long. Diversity was measured with a Shannon entropy-derived clonality score and the Gini coefficient. In the repertoire networks, any two of the top 5000 CDR3 amino acid sequences were connected whenever the two sequences differed by an edit distance of one. GLIPH2 predicted antigen specificity groups and MHC restriction for TRB CDR3 amino acid sequences. CDR3 amino acid sequences were matched against VDJdb and McPAS-TCR to flag known CMV, EBV, HIV or tissue antigen associations. Pre-ART, post-ART and control groups were compared with Wilcoxon signed-rank tests and Holm-Bonferroni correction. TCRdb obtained this table from immuneACCESS and retained in-frame rearrangements with V and J assigned. These tables miss some clones; where compared with another copy, unresolved V genes account for less than half of the shortfall, and the remainder is unexplained. Clonal size and the V and J genes are those of that table, whereas D and trimming came from the DNA. This sample comprises under 35,000 clones, approximately 96% of them detected only once. The biggest ten clones account for 2.4% of the sample.

Findings and caveats that apply to the study as a whole: Unsorted PBMC were profiled instead of sorted CD4+ and CD8+ T cells because pre-ART samples had limited cell numbers. Compared with controls, HIV repertoires had narrower CDR3 length ranges, and the network structure pointed to an antigen-experienced repertoire that shifted only slightly toward naive after ART. Inferences about post-ART repertoire changes were limited because no data were available on ART adherence, viral resistance or therapy changes. Samples dated from the mid-2000s to the late 2010s, and the ART regimens used may be less effective than current ones. Expanded TRB clones identified before ART initiation dominated the repertoire across all time points, though the dominance fluctuated and decreased in many PLHIV after ART. ART initiation was associated with a significant increase in TRB diversity, but diversity stayed significantly below transplant donor controls even after long-term ART. Because PBMC availability was limited, only the TCR beta chain was sequenced, with no alpha chain pairing.

Reading from cysteine to phenylalanine, the CDR3 counts 15 amino acids. Only the CDR3 part of the read is kept: 45 bases, read in frame from the first base. The V end loses 2 bases and the J end loses 5 bases, and a stretch of 13 bases separates them. According to the germline V gene, CDR1 reads MNHNS and CDR2 reads SASEGT. The input for sequencing was unsorted PBMCs, taken approximately 6.8 years after starting antiretroviral therapy. The chain was built from TRBV6-1 and TRBJ2-1; the D gene remains uncertain. This TCR was sampled from a man aged 25 to 40 with HIV. The sequenced DNA is TGTGCCAGCAGTGAACGGTGGTATCCGGACAATGAGCAGTTCTTC. Translated, it gives CASSERWYPDNEQFF.